The 3 T cell receptor beta chains in this list originate from one sample, sequenced in a study of cytomegalovirus exposure and HLA in healthy donors. It was with 60 Vbeta and 13 Jbeta primers that the PCR ran. Data came from immunoSEQ multiplex PCR; TCRdb stores just in-frame clones and leaves some out. The sample lists approximately 120,000 clones, 70% to 80% seen once, with 1.9% in the top ten. The sequenced material came from PBMCs. Receptors originate from a middle-aged man in good health and CMV-seronegative.

This clone appeared once. This chain uses TRBV2 with TRBJ2-3; tentative D call: TRBD2 (5 bases). V lost 1 base, J lost 6 bases, and 20 bases lay in between. CDR1 and CDR2 from the germline V gene are SNHLY and FYNNEI. The CDR3 is made up of 17 amino acids. The CDR3 protein is CASSEEGLAGGSDTQYF. The CDR3 region has the DNA TGTGCCAGCAGTGAAGAGGGATTGGCGGGTGGGAGCGATACGCAGTATTTT.

This clone was observed a few times. The chain couples TRBV7-6 to TRBJ1-2; TRBD1 might be the D (6 bases). The germline V gene encodes CDR1 SGHVS and CDR2 FNYEAQ. Trimming cost V 5 bases and J 7 bases, with 17 bases left between them. CDR3 length: 14 residues. In DNA, the CDR3 is TGTGCCAGCAGCCCCCGGGGGGGCTCGGGTGGCTACACCTTC. Protein sequence: CASSPRGGSGGYTF.

The chain recombines TRBV2 with TRBJ1-1; D unresolved. This CDR3 has 13 amino acids. Germline CDR1 reads SNHLY; CDR2 reads FYNNEI. V was cut by 6 bases and J by 3 bases, with 11 bases left in between. The chain's CDR3 is CASRRGLHTEAFF. For the CDR3, the DNA is TGTGCCAGCAGACGCGGACTACACACTGAAGCTTTCTTT.